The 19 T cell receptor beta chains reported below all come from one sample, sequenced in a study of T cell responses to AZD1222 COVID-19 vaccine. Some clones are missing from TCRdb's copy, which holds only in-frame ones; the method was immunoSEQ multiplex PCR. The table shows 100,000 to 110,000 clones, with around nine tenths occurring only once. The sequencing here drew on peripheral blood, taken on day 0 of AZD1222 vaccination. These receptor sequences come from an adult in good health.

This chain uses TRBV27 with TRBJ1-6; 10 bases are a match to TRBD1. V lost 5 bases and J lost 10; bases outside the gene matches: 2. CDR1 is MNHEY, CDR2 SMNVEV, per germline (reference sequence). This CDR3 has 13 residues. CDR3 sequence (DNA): TGTGCCAGCAGTCGACAGGGGGCATCACCCCTCCACTTT. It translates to CASSRQGASPLHF.

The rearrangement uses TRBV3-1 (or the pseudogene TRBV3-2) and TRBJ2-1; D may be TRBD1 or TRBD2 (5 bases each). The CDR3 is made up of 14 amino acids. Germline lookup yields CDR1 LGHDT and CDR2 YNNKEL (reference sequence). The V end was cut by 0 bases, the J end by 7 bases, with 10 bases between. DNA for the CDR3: TGTGCCAGCAGCCAAGACGGGGACGTGAATGAGCAGTTCTTC. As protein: CASSQDGDVNEQFF.

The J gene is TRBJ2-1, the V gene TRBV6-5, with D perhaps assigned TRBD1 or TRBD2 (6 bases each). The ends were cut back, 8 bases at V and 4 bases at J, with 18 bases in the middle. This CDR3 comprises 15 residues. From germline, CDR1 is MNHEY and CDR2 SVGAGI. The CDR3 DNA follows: TGTGCCAGCGGCGAGGGGGGATTAAATTACAATGAGCAGTTCTTC. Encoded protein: CASGEGGLNYNEQFF.

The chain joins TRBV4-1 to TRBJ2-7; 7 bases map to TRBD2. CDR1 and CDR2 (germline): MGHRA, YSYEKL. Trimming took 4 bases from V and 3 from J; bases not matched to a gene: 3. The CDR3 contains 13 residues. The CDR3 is CASSLSGNYEQYF. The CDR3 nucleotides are TGCGCCAGCAGCCTCAGCGGGAACTACGAGCAGTACTTC.

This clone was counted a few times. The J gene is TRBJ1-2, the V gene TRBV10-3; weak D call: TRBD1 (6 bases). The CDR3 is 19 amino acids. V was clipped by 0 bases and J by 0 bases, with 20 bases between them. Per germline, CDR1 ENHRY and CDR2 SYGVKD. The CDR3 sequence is CAISESKRGIGEPNYGYTF. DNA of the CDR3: TGTGCCATCAGTGAGTCGAAGAGGGGGATTGGAGAACCTAACTATGGCTACACCTTC.

CDR3: CASRSSLNQPQHF. CDR3 in DNA: TGTGCCAGCCGGAGCTCGCTCAATCAGCCCCAGCATTTT. The J gene is TRBJ1-5, the V gene TRBV2, with unresolved D. Trimming stripped 8 bases from V and 3 bases from J, with 11 bases between. The CDR3 runs 13 residues. Germline-derived CDR1 and CDR2 are SNHLY and FYNNEI.

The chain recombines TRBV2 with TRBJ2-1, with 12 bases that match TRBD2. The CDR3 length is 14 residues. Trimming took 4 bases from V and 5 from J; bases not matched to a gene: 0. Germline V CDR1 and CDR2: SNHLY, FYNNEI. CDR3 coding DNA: TGTGCCAGCAGTGGACTAGCGGGAGACAATGAGCAGTTCTTC. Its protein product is CASSGLAGDNEQFF.

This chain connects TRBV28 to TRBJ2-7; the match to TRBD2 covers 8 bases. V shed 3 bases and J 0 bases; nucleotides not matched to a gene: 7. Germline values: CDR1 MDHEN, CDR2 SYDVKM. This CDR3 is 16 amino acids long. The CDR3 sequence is CASSFSSLADSYEQYF. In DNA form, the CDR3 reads TGTGCCAGCAGTTTTAGTTCACTAGCGGACTCCTACGAGCAGTACTTC.

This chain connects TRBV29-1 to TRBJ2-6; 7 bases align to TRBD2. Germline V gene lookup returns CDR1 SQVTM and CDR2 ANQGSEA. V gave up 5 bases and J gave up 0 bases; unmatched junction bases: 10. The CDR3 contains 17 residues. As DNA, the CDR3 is TGCAGCGTTCCTTCCGGGGAGGGACCCTCTGGGGCCAACGTCCTGACTTTC. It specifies CSVPSGEGPSGANVLTF. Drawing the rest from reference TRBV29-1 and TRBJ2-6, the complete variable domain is SAVISQKPSRDICQRGTSLTIQCQVDSQVTMMFWYRQQPGQSLTLIATANQGSEATYESGFVIDKFPISRPNLTFSTLTVSNMSPEDSSIYLCSVPSGEGPSGANVLTFGAGSRLTVL.

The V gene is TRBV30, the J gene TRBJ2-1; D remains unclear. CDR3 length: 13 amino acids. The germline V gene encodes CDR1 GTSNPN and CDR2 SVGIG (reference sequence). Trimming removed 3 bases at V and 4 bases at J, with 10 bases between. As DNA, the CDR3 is TGTGCCTGGAGGGTAAATCCTTACAATGAGCAGTTCTTC. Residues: CAWRVNPYNEQFF.

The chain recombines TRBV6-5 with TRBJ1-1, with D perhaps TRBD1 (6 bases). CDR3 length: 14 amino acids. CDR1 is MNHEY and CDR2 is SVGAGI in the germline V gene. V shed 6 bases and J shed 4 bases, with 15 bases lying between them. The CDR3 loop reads CASRATGIRTEAFF. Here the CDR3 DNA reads TGTGCCAGCAGGGCGACAGGTATACGCACTGAAGCTTTCTTT.

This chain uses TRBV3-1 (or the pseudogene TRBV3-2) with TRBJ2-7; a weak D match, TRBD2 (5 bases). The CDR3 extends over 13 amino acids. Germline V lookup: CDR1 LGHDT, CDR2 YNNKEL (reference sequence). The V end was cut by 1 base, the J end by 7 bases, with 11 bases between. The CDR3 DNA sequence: TGTGCCAGCAGCCAAGGATTCCGGGATGAGCAGTACTTC. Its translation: CASSQGFRDEQYF.

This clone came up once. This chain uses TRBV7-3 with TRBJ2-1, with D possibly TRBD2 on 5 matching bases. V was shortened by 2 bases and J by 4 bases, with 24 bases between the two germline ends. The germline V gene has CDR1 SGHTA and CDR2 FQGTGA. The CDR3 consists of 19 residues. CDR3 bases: TGTGCCAGCAGCTTATTCCCCGGTAAGAGGGTCATGGAGTACAATGAGCAGTTCTTC. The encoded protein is CASSLFPGKRVMEYNEQFF.

The DNA for the CDR3 is TGTGCCAGCAGCTTGGACAGGGGCAACTATGGCTACACCTTC. It is translated as CASSLDRGNYGYTF. The chain is built from TRBV7-9 and TRBJ1-2, with TRBD1 matching 9 bases. The CDR3 is made up of 14 amino acids. The trim removed 3 bases at V and 2 bases at J, leaving 1 base unmatched. Germline V gene sequence: CDR1 SEHNR, CDR2 FQNEAQ (reference sequence).

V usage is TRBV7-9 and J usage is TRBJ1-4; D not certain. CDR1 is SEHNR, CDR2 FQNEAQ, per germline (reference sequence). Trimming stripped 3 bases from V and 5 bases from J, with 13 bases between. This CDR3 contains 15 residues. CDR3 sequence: CASSFPGRTNEKLFF. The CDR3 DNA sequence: TGTGCCAGCAGCTTCCCTGGACGGACGAATGAAAAACTGTTTTTT. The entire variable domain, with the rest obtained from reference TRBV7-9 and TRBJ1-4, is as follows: DTGVSQNPRHKITKRGQNVTFRCDPISEHNRLYWYRQTLGQGPEFLTYFQNEAQLEKSRLLSDRFSAERPKGSFSTLEIQRTEQGDSAMYLCASSFPGRTNEKLFFGSGTQLSVL.

This CDR3 is CASSPRQGPYNEQFF. The CDR3 DNA reads as TGTGCCAGCAGCCCCCGACAGGGCCCGTACAATGAGCAGTTCTTC. The genes are TRBV5-4 and TRBJ2-1, with 7 bases lining up with TRBD1. Losses at the gene ends were 4 bases for V and 4 bases for J; bases not matched to a gene: 8. CDR3 length equals 15 residues. CDR1 and CDR2 (germline): SGHNT, YYREEE (reference sequence).

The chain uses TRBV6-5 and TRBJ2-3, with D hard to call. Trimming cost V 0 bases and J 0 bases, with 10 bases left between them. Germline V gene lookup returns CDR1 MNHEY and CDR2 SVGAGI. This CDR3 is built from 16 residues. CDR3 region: CASSYSSVYSTDTQYF. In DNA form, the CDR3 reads TGTGCCAGCAGTTACTCGTCGGTTTATAGCACAGATACGCAGTATTTT.

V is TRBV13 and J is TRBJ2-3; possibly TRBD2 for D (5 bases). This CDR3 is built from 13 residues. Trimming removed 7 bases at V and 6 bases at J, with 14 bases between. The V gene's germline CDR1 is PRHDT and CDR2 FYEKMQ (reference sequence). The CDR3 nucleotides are TGTGCCAGCACGCGAGCCGGGGAGGATACGCAGTATTTT. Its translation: CASTRAGEDTQYF.

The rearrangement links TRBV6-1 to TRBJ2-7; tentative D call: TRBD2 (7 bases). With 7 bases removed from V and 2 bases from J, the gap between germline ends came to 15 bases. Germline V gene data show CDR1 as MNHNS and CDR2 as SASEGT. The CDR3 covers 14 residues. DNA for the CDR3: TGTGCCAGCACAGCGGGGTACAGGGCCTACGAGCAGTACTTC. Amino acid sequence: CASTAGYRAYEQYF.